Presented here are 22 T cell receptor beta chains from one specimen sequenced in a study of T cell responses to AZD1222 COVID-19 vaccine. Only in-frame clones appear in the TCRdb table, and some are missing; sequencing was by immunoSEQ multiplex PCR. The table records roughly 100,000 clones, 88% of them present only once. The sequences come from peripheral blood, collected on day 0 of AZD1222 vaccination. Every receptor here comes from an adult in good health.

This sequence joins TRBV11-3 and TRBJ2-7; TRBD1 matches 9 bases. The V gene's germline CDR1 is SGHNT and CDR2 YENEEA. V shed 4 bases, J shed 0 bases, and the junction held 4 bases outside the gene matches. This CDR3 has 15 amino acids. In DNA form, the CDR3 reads TGTGCCAGCAGCTGCGACAGGGGGAGCTCCTACGAGCAGTACTTC. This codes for CASSCDRGSSYEQYF.

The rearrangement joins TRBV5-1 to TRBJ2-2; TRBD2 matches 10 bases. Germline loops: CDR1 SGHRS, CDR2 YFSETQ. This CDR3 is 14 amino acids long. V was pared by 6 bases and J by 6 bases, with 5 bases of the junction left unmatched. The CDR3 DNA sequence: TGCGCCAGCAACAGCGGGAGGGGCGCCGGGGAGCTGTTTTTT. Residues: CASNSGRGAGELFF.

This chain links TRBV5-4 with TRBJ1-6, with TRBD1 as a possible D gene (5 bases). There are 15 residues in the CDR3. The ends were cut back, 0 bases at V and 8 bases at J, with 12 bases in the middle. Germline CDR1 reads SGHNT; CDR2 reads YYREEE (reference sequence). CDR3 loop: CASSLAFGGDSPLHF. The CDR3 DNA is TGTGCCAGCAGCTTGGCTTTCGGGGGGGATTCACCCCTCCACTTT.

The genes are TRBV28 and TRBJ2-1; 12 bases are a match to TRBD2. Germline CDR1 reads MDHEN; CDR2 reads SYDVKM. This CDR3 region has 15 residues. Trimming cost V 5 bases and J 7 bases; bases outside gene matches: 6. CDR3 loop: CASSVLAGGTNEQFF. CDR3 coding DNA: TGTGCCAGCAGTGTGCTAGCGGGAGGGACTAATGAGCAGTTCTTC.

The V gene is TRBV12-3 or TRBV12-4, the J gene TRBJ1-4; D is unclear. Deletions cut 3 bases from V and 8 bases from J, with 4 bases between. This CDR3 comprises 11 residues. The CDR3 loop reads CASSLQEKLFF. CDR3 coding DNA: TGTGCCAGCAGTTTGCAGGAAAAACTGTTTTTT.

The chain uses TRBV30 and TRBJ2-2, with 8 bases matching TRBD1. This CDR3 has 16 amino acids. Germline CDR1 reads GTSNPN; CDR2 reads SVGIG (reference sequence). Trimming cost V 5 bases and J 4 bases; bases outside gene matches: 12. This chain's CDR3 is CAWSDRTGITTGELFF. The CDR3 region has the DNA TGTGCCTGGTCCGACCGGACAGGGATTACCACCGGGGAGCTGTTTTTT.

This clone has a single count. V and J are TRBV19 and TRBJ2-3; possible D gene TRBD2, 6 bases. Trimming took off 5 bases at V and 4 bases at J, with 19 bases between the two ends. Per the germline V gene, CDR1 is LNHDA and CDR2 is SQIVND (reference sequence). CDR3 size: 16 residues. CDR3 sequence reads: CASSLATGVGADTQYF. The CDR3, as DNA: TGTGCCAGTAGTCTAGCGACCGGAGTCGGGGCAGATACGCAGTATTTT.

CDR3 nucleotide sequence: TGTGCCAGCAGCCCACAGGCTTGGGGCTACACCTTC. Encoded protein: CASSPQAWGYTF. The V and J genes are TRBV7-2 and TRBJ1-2, with D perhaps TRBD1 (5 bases). Trimming pared 5 bases from V and 8 bases from J, leaving 12 bases between. Germline V gene lookup returns CDR1 SGHTA and CDR2 FQGNSA. CDR3 size: 12 residues.

CDR3 sequence: CASSRGTGQPMNTEAFF. CDR3 bases: TGTGCCAGCTCACGAGGGACAGGACAGCCCATGAACACTGAAGCTTTCTTT. The chain is built from TRBV18 and TRBJ1-1; 8 bases are shared with TRBD1. Germline V CDR1 and CDR2: KGHSH, LQKENI. CDR3 length: 17 residues. Trimming at V came to 4 bases and at J to 0 bases, leaving 10 bases not matched to a gene.

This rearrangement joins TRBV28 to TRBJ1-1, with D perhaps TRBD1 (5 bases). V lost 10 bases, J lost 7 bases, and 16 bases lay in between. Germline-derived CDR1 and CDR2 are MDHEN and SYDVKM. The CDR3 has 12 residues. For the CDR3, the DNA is TGTGCCATCGGGGGGGAATCGCGTGAAGCTTTCTTT. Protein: CAIGGESREAFF.

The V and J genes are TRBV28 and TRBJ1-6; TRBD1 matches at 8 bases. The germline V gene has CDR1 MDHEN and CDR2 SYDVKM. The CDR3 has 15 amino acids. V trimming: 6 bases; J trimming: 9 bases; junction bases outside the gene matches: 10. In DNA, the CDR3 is TGTGCCAGCAGCCCTCAGACAGGGGATGGTTCACCCCTCCACTTT. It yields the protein CASSPQTGDGSPLHF.

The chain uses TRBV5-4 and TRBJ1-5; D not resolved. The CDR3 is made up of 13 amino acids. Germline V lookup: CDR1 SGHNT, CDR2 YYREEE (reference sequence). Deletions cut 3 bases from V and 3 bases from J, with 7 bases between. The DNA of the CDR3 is TGTGCCAGCAGCTCTTCCCCCAATCAGCCCCAGCATTTT. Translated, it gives CASSSSPNQPQHF.

The chain's CDR3 is CAGSAGQETQYF. In nucleotides, the CDR3 is TGTGCCGGGTCGGCGGGCCAAGAGACCCAGTACTTC. This chain joins TRBV6-5 and TRBJ2-5; TRBD2 might be the D (5 bases). Trimming took 11 bases from V and 1 from J, leaving 11 bases between them. The CDR3 loop spans 12 amino acids. The V gene's germline CDR1 is MNHEY and CDR2 SVGAGI.

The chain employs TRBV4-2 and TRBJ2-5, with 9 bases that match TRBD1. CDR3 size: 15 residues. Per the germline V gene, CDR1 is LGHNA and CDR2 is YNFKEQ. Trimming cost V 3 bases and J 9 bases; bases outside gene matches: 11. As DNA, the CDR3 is TGTGCCAGCAGCCAGGGAACCGGGACAGGGACATCCCAGTACTTC. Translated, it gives CASSQGTGTGTSQYF.

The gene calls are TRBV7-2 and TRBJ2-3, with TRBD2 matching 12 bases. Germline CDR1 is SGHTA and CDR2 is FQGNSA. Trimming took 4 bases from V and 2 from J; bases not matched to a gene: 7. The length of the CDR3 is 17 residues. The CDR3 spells CASSSTSGRWDTDTQYF. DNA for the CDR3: TGTGCCAGCAGCTCGACTAGCGGGAGATGGGACACAGATACGCAGTATTTT.

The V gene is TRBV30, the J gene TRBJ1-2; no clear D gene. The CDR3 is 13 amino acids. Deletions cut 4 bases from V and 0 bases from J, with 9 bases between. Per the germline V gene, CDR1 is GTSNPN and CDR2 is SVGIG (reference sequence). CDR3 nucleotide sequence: TGTGCCTGGACCCCCTCAGCTAACTATGGCTACACCTTC. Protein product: CAWTPSANYGYTF.

CDR3 nucleotides: TGTGCCAGCACCTACCCGGGACTAGCGTACAATGAGCAGTTCTTC. As protein: CASTYPGLAYNEQFF. V and J are TRBV28 and TRBJ2-1; 10 bases align to TRBD2. CDR1 is MDHEN, CDR2 SYDVKM, per germline. The CDR3 has 15 amino acids. V lost 7 bases and J lost 4; bases outside the gene matches: 7.

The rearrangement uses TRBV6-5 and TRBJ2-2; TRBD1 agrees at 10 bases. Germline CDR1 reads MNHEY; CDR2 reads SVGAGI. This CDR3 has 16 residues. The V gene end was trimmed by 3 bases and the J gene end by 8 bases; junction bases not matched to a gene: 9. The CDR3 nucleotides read TGTGCCAGCAGTTATCGACAGGGGGCGATTTTGGGGGAGCTGTTTTTT. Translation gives CASSYRQGAILGELFF.

The CDR3 DNA sequence: TGTGCCAGCACCACAGGGCCGCATACGCAGTATTTT. This sequence encodes CASTTGPHTQYF. V gene TRBV28 combines with J gene TRBJ2-3, with D perhaps matching TRBD1 (6 bases). CDR3 length equals 12 residues. Trimming removed 7 bases from V and 7 bases from J, with 12 bases in between. CDR1 and CDR2 (germline): MDHEN, SYDVKM.

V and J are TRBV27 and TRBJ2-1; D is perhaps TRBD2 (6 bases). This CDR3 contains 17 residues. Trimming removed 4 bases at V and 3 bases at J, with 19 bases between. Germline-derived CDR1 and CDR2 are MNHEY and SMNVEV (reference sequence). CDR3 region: CASSSGLGEVGYNEQFF. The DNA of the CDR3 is TGTGCCAGCAGTTCGGGGTTGGGGGAGGTAGGCTACAATGAGCAGTTCTTC.

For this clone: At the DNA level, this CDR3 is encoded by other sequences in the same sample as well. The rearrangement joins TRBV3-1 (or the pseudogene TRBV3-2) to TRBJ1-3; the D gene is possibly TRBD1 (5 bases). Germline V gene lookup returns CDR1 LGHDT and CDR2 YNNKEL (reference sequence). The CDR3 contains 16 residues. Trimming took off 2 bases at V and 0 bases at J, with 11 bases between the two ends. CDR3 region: CASSQKTGGSGNTIYF. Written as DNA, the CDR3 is TGTGCCAGCAGCCAAAAAACCGGGGGCTCTGGAAACACCATATATTTT.

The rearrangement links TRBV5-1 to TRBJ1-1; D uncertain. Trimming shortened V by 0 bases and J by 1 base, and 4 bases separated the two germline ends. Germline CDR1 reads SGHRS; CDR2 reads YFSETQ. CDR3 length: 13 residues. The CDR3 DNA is TGCGCCAGCAGCTTGGCTCAGAACACTGAAGCTTTCTTT. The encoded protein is CASSLAQNTEAFF.